This T cell receptor (beta chain) comes out of a study of T cell responses to AZD1222 COVID-19 vaccine. The study's findings and limits: CD4 TCRs covered the whole spike, strongest at regions 160-218 and 743-854.

With regard to this clone: Its antigen remains unidentified.

CDR3 length: 14 residues. V was clipped by 7 bases and J by 2 bases, with 16 bases between them. The germline V gene has CDR1 SGHTS and CDR2 YDEGEE. The data were produced by immunoSEQ multiplex PCR, yet TCRdb's version contains in-frame clones alone and is incomplete. The sample includes roughly 45,000 clones, about three quarters of them seen just once. This clonotype originated in an adult in good health. The sequences come from peripheral blood, collected on day 0 of AZD1222 vaccination. V and J are TRBV5-8 and TRBJ2-7, with D perhaps matching TRBD2 (6 bases). CDR3 residues: CASRGRRGAYEQYF. Here the CDR3 DNA reads TGTGCCAGCCGCGGTCGGCGGGGAGCCTACGAGCAGTACTTC.